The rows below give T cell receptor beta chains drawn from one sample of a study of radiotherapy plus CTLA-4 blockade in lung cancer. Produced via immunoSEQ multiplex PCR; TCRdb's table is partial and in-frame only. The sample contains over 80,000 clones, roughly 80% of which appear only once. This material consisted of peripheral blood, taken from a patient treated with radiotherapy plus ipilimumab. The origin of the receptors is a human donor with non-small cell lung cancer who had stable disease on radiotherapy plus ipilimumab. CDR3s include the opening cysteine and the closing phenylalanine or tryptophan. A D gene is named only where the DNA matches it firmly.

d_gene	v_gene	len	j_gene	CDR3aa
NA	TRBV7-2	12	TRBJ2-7	CASSRSPHEQYF
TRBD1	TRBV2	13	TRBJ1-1	CASRGDRGTEAFF
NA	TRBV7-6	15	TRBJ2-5	CASSFSTSRGETQYF
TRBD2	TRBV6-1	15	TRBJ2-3	CASRGLAPSTDTQYF
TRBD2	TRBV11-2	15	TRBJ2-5	CASIHLAGGVETQYF
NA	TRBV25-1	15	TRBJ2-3	CANFLRVTSPDTQYF
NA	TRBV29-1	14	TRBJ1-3	CSVEWAASPGTIYF
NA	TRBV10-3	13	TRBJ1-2	CAISGGTSFGYTF
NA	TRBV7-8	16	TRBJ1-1	CASSLIVGGPNTEAFF
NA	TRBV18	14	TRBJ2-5	CASSLTKNQETQYF
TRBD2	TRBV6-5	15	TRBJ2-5	CASRGLAGVQETQYF
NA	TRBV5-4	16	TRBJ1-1	CASSGWTAGVNTEAFF
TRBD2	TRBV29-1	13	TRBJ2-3	CSVEGTGTSRQYF
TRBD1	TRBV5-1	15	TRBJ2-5	CASSLGQGPQETQYF
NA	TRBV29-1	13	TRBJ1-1	CSVEENGNTEAFF
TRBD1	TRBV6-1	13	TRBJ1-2	CASSSTGTVGYTF
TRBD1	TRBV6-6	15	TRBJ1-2	CASSYSGQGSYGYTF
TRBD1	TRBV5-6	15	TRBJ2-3	CASSLGQGTTDTQYF
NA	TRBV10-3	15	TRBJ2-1	CAIKGGGDSYNEQFF
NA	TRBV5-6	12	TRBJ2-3	CASSVNLDTQYF
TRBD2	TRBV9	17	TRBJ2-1	CASSAGVGAREYNEQFF
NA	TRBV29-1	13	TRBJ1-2	CSVEGTLRSGYTF
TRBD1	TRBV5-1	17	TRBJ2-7	CASSPSTGTGGVLGQYF
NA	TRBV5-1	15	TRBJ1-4	CASSSTGSANEKLFF
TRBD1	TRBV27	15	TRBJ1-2	CASRILGTGRSGYTF
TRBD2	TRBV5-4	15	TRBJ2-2	CASSLAGGNTGELFF
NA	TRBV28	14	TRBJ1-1	CASSLVGPNTEAFF
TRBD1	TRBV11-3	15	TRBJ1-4	CASSSGQATNEKLFF
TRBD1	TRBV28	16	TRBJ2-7	CASRHTGRQGSYEQYF
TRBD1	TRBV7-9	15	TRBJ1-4	CASSSRGGGEGKLFF
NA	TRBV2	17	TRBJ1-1	CASRRTAAGRVNTEAFF
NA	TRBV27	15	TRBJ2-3	CASSSAGVSTDTQYF
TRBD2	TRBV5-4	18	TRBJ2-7	CASSSTQGSGTSVYEQYF
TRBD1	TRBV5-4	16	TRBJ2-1	CASSLPRQGTYNEQFF
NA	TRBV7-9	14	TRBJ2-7	CASSGAERPYEQYF
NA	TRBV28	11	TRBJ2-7	CASSFRDEQYF
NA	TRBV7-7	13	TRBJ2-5	CASSFGLQETQYF
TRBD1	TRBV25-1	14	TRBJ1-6	CASRGGGDNSPLHF
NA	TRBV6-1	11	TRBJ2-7	CASGASYEQYF
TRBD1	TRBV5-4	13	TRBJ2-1	CASRSQGWNEQFF
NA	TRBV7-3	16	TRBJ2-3	CASSPDPTGLTDTQYF
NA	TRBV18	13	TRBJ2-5	CASSPGSRETQYF
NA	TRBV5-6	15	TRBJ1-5	CASSFSGLGNQPQHF
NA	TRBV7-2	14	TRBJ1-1	CASSLEGMNTEAFF
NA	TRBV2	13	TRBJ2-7	CATQTVGGYEQYF
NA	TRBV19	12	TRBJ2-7	CASSALQREQYF
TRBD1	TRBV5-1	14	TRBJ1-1	CASSWGQPNTEAFF
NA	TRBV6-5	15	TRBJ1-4	CASSYWQSSREKLFF
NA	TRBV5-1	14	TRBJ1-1	CASSTATGNTEAFF
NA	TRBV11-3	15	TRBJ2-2	CASSLDTAEHGELFF
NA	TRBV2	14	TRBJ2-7	CASGLGGQVYEQYF